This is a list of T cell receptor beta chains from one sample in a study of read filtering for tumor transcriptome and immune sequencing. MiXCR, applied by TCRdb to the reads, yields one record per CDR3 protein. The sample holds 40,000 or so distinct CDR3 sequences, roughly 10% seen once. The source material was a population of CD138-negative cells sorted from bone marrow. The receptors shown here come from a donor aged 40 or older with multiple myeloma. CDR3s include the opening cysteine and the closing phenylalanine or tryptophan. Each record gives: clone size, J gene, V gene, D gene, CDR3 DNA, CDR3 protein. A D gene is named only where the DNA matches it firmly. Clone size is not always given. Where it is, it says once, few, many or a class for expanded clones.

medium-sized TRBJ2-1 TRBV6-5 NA TGTGCCAGCGGGGGGATGGGGAATGAGCAGTTCTTC CASGGMGNEQFF
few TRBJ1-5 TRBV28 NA TGTGCCAGCACCGAGGGGGTGGCGGATTTGGATCAGCCCCAGCATTTT CASTEGVADLDQPQHF
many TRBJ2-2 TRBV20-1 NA TGCGCCGGGGCGGCGGCGGTAACCGGGGAGCTGTTTTTT CAGAAAVTGELFF
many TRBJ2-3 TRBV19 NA TGTGCCAGTAGTCCACCTCTTTCCGCGAGAACCACAGATACGCAGTATTTT CASSPPLSARTTDTQYF
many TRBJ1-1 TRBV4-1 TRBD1 TGCGCCAGCAGGGGTACAGGGGAAAGTGAAGCTTTCTTT CASRGTGESEAFF
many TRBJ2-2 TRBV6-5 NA TGTGCCAGCAGTTACTCAGGGGGCTCGGGGGGCAGTGGGGAGCTGTTTTTT CASSYSGGSGGSGELFF
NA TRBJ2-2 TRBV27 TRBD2 TGTGCCACCAGTCGCGGGGGTGTGTTCGGGGAGCTGTTTTTT CATSRGGVFGELFF
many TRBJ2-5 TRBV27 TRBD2 TGTGCCAGCAGTCAACGGACTAGCGGGGGGATTCAGTACTTC CASSQRTSGGIQYF
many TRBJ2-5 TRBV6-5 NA TGTGCCAGCAGCCGCAGGCTTGGTTGGGAGACCCAGTACTTC CASSRRLGWETQYF
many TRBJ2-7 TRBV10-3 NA TGTGCCATCATGGGCAGTAACTACGAGCAGTACTTC CAIMGSNYEQYF
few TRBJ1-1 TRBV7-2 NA TGTGCCAGTAGCTTAGAGGGGGGAAGGAGGACTGAAGCTTTCTTT CASSLEGGRRTEAFF
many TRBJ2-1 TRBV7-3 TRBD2 TGTGCCAGCAGCTTAACGGCCACTAGCGGGGTTGAGCAGTTCTTC CASSLTATSGVEQFF
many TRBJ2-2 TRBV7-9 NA TGTGCCAGCAGCCACGCCCTGGGCGGGGAGCTGTTTTTT CASSHALGGELFF
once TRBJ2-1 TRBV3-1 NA TGCGCCAGCAGCCAAGTCCCAGCGGGCCTTTACAATGAGCAGTTCTTC CASSQVPAGLYNEQFF
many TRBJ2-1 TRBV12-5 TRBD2 TGTGCTAGTGGTTTTGGCGGGGGGAGGTCCTACAATGAGCAGTTCTTC CASGFGGGRSYNEQFF
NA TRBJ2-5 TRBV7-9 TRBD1 TGTGCCAGCAGCTTAGGTCTTACCGGGACAGGGGTGTCGGAGACCCAGTACTTC CASSLGLTGTGVSETQYF
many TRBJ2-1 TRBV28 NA TGTGCCAGCACTAGACAGAGCTCCCACAATGAGCAGTTCTTC CASTRQSSHNEQFF
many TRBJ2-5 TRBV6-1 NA TGTGCCAGCACCCTGGGGACGCCGTTCCAAGAGACCCAGTACTTC CASTLGTPFQETQYF
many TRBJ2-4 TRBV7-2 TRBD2 TGTGCCAGCAGCCTCACTAGCGGGGGGAGGGCCAAAAACATTCAGTACTTC CASSLTSGGRAKNIQYF
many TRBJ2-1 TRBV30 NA TGTGCCTGGAGTCGCGGGGATGTACATGAGCAGTTCTTC CAWSRGDVHEQFF
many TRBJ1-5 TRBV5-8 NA TGTGCCAGCAGCTCCAGACAGCCCAATCAGCCCCAGCATTTT CASSSRQPNQPQHF
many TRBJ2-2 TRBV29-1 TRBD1 TGCAGCGCCGCGCCCGGGGACAGGGGGCCCGGGGAGCTGTTTTTT CSAAPGDRGPGELFF
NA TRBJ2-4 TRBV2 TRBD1 TGTGCCAGCCTTGGACAGGTTGGGGCCAAAAACATTCAGTACTTC CASLGQVGAKNIQYF
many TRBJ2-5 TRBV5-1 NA TGCGCCAGCAGCTTGGGGGACGGTCCGTACCAAGAGACCCAGTACTTC CASSLGDGPYQETQYF
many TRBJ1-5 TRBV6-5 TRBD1 TGTGCCAGCAGTACGACAGGGTCGGTACAGCCCCAGCATTTT CASSTTGSVQPQHF
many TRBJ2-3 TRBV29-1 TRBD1 TGCAGCGTTCGGGGACAGAGTAGCACAGATACGCAGTATTTT CSVRGQSSTDTQYF
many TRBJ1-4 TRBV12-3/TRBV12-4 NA TGTGCCAGCGTCCGAGACACCGGGGGAGGCCCAACTAATGAAAAACTGTTTTTT CASVRDTGGGPTNEKLFF
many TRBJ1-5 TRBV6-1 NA TGTGCCAGCAGTGAAGCAGATGGACAGTTCCAGCCCCAGCATTTT CASSEADGQFQPQHF